These 21 T cell receptor beta chains share one sample of origin, sequenced in a study of T cell repertoires in cytomegalovirus infection. One entry per CDR3 protein, called by TCRdb with MiXCR from the reads. This table holds fewer than 550,000 distinct CDR3 sequences, about 26% found once. Source material: PBMCs. All receptors come from a human donor in good health (CMV status not recorded). Some clones in this sample may be carry-over from other donors' samples.

The V call is TRBV4-3, the J call TRBJ1-1; 8 nucleotides agree with TRBD1. The trim removed 4 bases at V and 0 bases at J, leaving 4 bases unmatched. Germline CDR1 and CDR2: LGHNA and YSLEER. The CDR3 totals 15 residues. For the CDR3, the DNA is TGCGCCAGCAGCCCCCAGGGGGCCTTGAACACTGAAGCTTTCTTT. This encodes CASSPQGALNTEAFF.

V usage is TRBV29-1 and J usage is TRBJ2-2; D is ambiguous. Looked up from germline, CDR1 is SQVTM and CDR2 is ANQGSEA. The ends were cut back, 4 bases at V and 5 bases at J, with 11 bases in the middle. The CDR3 contains 13 residues. CDR3 sequence: CSVAPDLTGELFF. The CDR3 DNA is TGCAGCGTTGCTCCAGACCTGACCGGGGAGCTGTTTTTT.

There are many counts of this clonotype. This chain connects TRBV7-2 to TRBJ2-2; TRBD1 matches at 8 bases. In germline, CDR1 is SGHTA, CDR2 FQGNSA. The ends lost 4 bases at V and 3 bases at J; junction bases unmatched: 1. The CDR3 contains 14 residues. This chain's CDR3 is CASSWTGHTGELFF. The CDR3 nucleotides are TGTGCCAGCAGCTGGACAGGGCACACCGGGGAGCTGTTTTTT.

The chain joins TRBV7-2 to TRBJ2-7; tentative D call: TRBD1 (5 bases). CDR1 and CDR2 from the germline V gene are SGHTA and FQGNSA. This CDR3 contains 12 residues. V lost 5 bases and J 9 bases, leaving 14 bases between the germline ends. In DNA, the CDR3 is TGTGCCAGCAGCCCTGACAGTTCGGGGCAGTACTTC. Protein product: CASSPDSSGQYF.

As DNA, the CDR3 is TGTGCCAGCAGTGAAGCTGGTCTAGCGGGATTCCACGAGCAGTACTTC. It yields the protein CASSEAGLAGFHEQYF. The chain employs TRBV2 and TRBJ2-7, with 9 bases matching TRBD2. V lost 0 bases to trimming and J lost 5 bases; unmatched junction nucleotides: 8. The CDR3 loop spans 16 amino acids. CDR1 and CDR2 (germline): SNHLY, FYNNEI.

CDR3 region: CAWNRLAAQETQYF. DNA for the CDR3: TGTGCCTGGAATCGACTAGCGGCCCAAGAGACCCAGTACTTC. The chain carries TRBV30 and TRBJ2-5, with 9 nucleotides matching TRBD2. Germline V gene lookup returns CDR1 GTSNPN and CDR2 SVGIG (reference sequence). This CDR3 spans 14 amino acids. With 4 bases clipped from V and 1 base from J, the junction kept 4 bases outside the gene matches.

A few counts support this clonotype. V and J are TRBV29-1 and TRBJ2-1; the D gene could be TRBD1 or TRBD2 (5 bases each). The CDR3 contains 16 residues. V gave up 4 bases and J gave up 9 bases, with 25 bases separating them. Germline assignment: CDR1 SQVTM and CDR2 ANQGSEA. The CDR3 bases are TGCAGCGTTGTGGGGGTGGAGCAAAAAAGAATAAGTGAGCAGTTCTTC. Its translation: CSVVGVEQKRISEQFF.

Here the CDR3 reads CASRAGTANQPQHF. The CDR3 DNA follows: TGTGCCAGCAGGGCCGGGACAGCGAATCAGCCCCAGCATTTT. The chain employs TRBV12-3 or TRBV12-4 and TRBJ1-5; 7 bases match TRBD1. The ends lost 6 bases at V and 4 bases at J; junction bases unmatched: 6. The CDR3 has 14 residues.

V usage is TRBV30 and J usage is TRBJ1-3; D uncertain. Germline V gene data show CDR1 as GTSNPN and CDR2 as SVGIG (reference sequence). The V end lost 0 bases, the J end lost 8 bases, and 17 bases lay between the germline ends. The CDR3 contains 15 residues. CDR3 nucleotide sequence: TGTGCCTGGAGTGTACCTGCCGGCCAGGCGGACACCATATATTTT. Protein sequence: CAWSVPAGQADTIYF.

A few counts support this clonotype. The V gene is TRBV7-2, the J gene TRBJ2-7; tentatively, D is TRBD2 (6 bases). V was pared by 1 base and J by 1 base, with 17 bases between. Germline V gene data show CDR1 as SGHTA and CDR2 as FQGNSA. The CDR3 sequence is 17 residues long. CDR3 loop: CASSLGGSSGLSYEQYF. The CDR3 bases are TGTGCCAGCAGCTTAGGAGGTTCGAGCGGACTATCCTACGAGCAGTACTTC.

As for this clonotype: Possible read error: a much larger clone is one base away. The rearrangement uses TRBV7-6 and TRBJ2-5; the D is unclear. Germline V gene lookup returns CDR1 SGHVS and CDR2 FNYEAQ. Trimming took off 4 bases at V and 1 base at J, with 7 bases between the two ends. This CDR3 contains 13 residues. In DNA, the CDR3 is TGTGCCAGCAGCTCGTCCACCCAAGAGACCCAGTACTTC. Translation: CASSSSTQETQYF. Full variable domain (rest looked up from reference TRBV7-6 and TRBJ2-5): GAGVSQSPRYKVTKRGQDVALRCDPISGHVSLYWYRQALGQGPEFLTYFNYEAQQDKSGLPNDRFSAERPEGSISTLTIQRTEQRDSAMYRCASSSSTQETQYFGPGTRLLVL.

This clonotype was counted ten times or more. The chain couples TRBV7-2 to TRBJ1-1; TRBD1 is a possible D gene (6 bases). The CDR3 is made up of 16 amino acids. Germline V lookup: CDR1 SGHTA, CDR2 FQGNSA. The V gene lost 1 base and the J gene lost 4 bases, with 16 bases spanning the gap. The CDR3 nucleotides read TGTGCCAGCAGCTTAGTAGGGGGGAGAAAGAGCACTGAAGCTTTCTTT. This codes for CASSLVGGRKSTEAFF.

This clonotype has more than one count but fewer than ten. In DNA form, the CDR3 reads TGTGCCACCAGCAGAGTAGCGGGAGGACGTTTCGAGCAGTACTTC. Amino acids: CATSRVAGGRFEQYF. This chain uses TRBV15 with TRBJ2-7; TRBD2 aligns across 10 bases. The junction had 6 bases not matched to a gene; V was cut back by 1 base and J by 6 bases. The CDR3 loop spans 15 amino acids. Germline CDR1 is LNHNV and CDR2 is YYDKDF (reference sequence).

The chain carries TRBV30 and TRBJ1-1, with D tentatively TRBD1 (6 bases). The CDR3 runs 15 residues. V lost 4 bases and J lost 5, with 20 bases in between. Germline values: CDR1 GTSNPN, CDR2 SVGIG (reference sequence). CDR3: CAWTLLGGRGTEAFF. CDR3 DNA sequence: TGTGCCTGGACCCTACTCGGGGGCCGAGGGACTGAAGCTTTCTTT.

This clonotype was recorded a few times. The CDR3 here is CASSRGPTNTEAFF. The CDR3 nucleotides read TGTGCCAGCAGCCGGGGACCGACGAACACTGAAGCTTTCTTT. The chain recombines TRBV7-6 with TRBJ1-1; D might be TRBD1 (5 bases). The CDR3 is 14 residues long. The germline gives CDR1 SGHVS, CDR2 FNYEAQ. V lost 5 bases, J lost 1 base, and 11 bases lay in between.

This clonotype was seen a few times. The V and J genes are TRBV6-2 or TRBV6-3 and TRBJ2-1, with D possibly matching TRBD2 (6 bases). Trimming cost V 3 bases and J 0 bases, with 12 bases left between them. Germline CDR1 is MNHEY and CDR2 is SVGEGT. The CDR3 spans 16 residues. CDR3 DNA sequence: TGTGCCAGCAGTTATGATCTAGCGTCCTCCTACAATGAGCAGTTCTTC. It encodes CASSYDLASSYNEQFF.

This clonotype was counted ten times or more. This rearrangement joins TRBV11-2 to TRBJ2-1; 8 bases are a match to TRBD2. V dropped 6 bases and J dropped 4; count of bases not matched to a gene: 8. The CDR3 loop spans 15 amino acids. Germline-derived CDR1 and CDR2 are SGHAT and FQNNGV. CDR3 amino acids: CASSGGTSIYNEQFF. Here the CDR3 DNA reads TGTGCCAGCAGTGGTGGGACTAGTATATACAATGAGCAGTTCTTC.

The CDR3 loop reads CASSLKTGVTGELFF. Here the CDR3 DNA reads TGTGCCAGCAGTTTAAAGACAGGGGTTACCGGGGAGCTGTTTTTT. The gene calls are TRBV28 and TRBJ2-2; 8 bases agree with TRBD1. The CDR3 loop spans 15 amino acids. Germline V gene data show CDR1 as MDHEN and CDR2 as SYDVKM. V was clipped by 2 bases and J by 5 bases; unmatched bases: 4.

The chain couples TRBV12-3 or TRBV12-4 to TRBJ2-3; 7 bases agree with TRBD2. V trimming: 3 bases; J trimming: 3 bases; junction bases outside the gene matches: 6. The CDR3 spans 15 residues. CDR3 protein: CASSFLLAATDTQYF. CDR3 nucleotides: TGTGCCAGCAGTTTTCTGCTAGCGGCAACAGATACGCAGTATTTT.

This clonotype was seen many times. The V gene is TRBV7-2, the J gene TRBJ2-1; TRBD2 might be the D (6 bases). The germline V gene has CDR1 SGHTA and CDR2 FQGNSA. V dropped 6 bases and J dropped 4 bases, with 10 bases sitting between them. The CDR3 loop spans 13 amino acids. In DNA form, the CDR3 reads TGTGCCAGCAGTTCAGGGAGGTACAATGAGCAGTTCTTC. Encoded protein: CASSSGRYNEQFF.

This clonotype has just a few counts. One end of the junction does not line up with germline, which may come from a read error. The chain joins TRBV7-9 to TRBJ2-3, with a possible D match to TRBD2 (5 bases). This CDR3 is 13 amino acids long. Germline V gene data show CDR1 as SEHNR and CDR2 as FQNEAQ (reference sequence). The CDR3 here is CANSLDRGDTQYF. The CDR3 region has the DNA TGTGCCAACAGCTTAGATCGGGGAGATACGCAGTATTTT.